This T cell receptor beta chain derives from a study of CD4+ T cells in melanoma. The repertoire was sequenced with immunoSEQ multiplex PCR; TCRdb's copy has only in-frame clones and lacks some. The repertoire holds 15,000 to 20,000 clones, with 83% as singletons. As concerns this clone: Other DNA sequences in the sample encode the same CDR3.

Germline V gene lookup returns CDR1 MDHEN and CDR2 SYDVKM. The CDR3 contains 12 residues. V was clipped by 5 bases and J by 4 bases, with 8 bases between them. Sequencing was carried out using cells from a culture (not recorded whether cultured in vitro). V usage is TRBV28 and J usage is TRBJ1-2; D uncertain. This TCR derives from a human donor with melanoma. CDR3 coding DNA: TGTGCCAGCAGTCGTGGGTCCTATGGCTACACCTTC. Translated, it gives CASSRGSYGYTF.